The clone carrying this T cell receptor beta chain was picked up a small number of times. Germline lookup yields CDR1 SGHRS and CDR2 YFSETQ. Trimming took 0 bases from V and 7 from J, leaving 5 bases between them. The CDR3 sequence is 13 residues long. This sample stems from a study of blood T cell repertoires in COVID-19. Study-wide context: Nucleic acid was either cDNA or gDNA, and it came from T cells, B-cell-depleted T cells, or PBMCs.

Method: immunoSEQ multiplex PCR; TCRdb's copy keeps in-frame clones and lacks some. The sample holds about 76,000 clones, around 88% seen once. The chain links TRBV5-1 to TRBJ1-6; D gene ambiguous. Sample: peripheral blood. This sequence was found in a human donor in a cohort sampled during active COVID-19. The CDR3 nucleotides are TGCGCCAGCAGCTTGGCGCAGAATTCACCCCTCCACTTT. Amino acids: CASSLAQNSPLHF.